This T cell receptor (beta chain) was captured by sequencing in a study of cytomegalovirus exposure and HLA in healthy donors. Amplification used 60 Vbeta primers and 13 Jbeta primers. TCRdb keeps only in-frame clones here, not all; method: immunoSEQ multiplex PCR. Of around 80,000 clones listed, around 62% are singletons. The germline V gene has CDR1 SGDLS and CDR2 YYNGEE. Trimming removed 3 bases from V and 3 bases from J, with 13 bases in between. There are 15 residues in the CDR3. The sequencing sample was made of PBMCs. The J gene is TRBJ1-5, the V gene TRBV9, with a possible D match to TRBD1 (5 bases). The source is a male donor in good health and CMV-seropositive. CDR3 in DNA: TGTGCCAGCAGCGAGGGAGGAGGGGACAATCAGCCCCAGCATTTT. Translated, it gives CASSEGGGDNQPQHF.